The 10 T cell receptor beta chains presented below share a single source sample, sequenced in a study of Ad26.COV2.S vaccination and SARS-CoV-2 variants. As for treatment: 19 received Ad26.COV2.S at low or high dose, single or two shots; roughly 5 received placebo; per-sample allocation not given. Samples came from day 63 after the first vaccine or placebo injection. This table comes from immunoSEQ multiplex PCR, and its TCRdb copy is limited to in-frame clones, with some not included. The sample carries around 450,000 clones, about 93% recorded once. The sequenced sample was peripheral blood, obtained in a trial of Ad26.COV2.S vaccine versus placebo. These receptors originate from a person aged 18 to 65 who received the Ad26.COV2.S COVID-19 vaccine or a placebo.

The genes are TRBV21-1 and TRBJ2-5; no check of the table's D call, TRBD2, against the DNA was made. TRBV21-1 is reported as a pseudogene. There are 16 residues in the CDR3. CDR3 nucleotides: TGTGCCACCCGGACTAGCGGGAGGGCCCGGGGAGAGACCCAGTACTTC. It codes for CATRTSGRARGETQYF.

This chain uses TRBV27 with TRBJ1-1, with TRBD1 matching 8 bases. This CDR3 has 14 amino acids. The germline CDR1 and CDR2 sequences are MNHEY and SMNVEV (reference sequence). V lost 5 bases and J lost 4; bases outside the gene matches: 6. This chain's CDR3 is CASSPKTGVTEAFF. CDR3 nucleotides: TGTGCCAGCAGTCCGAAGACAGGGGTCACTGAAGCTTTCTTT.

V is TRBV6-4 and J is TRBJ2-4, with D tentatively TRBD1 or TRBD2 (5 bases each). The CDR3 totals 13 residues. The ends were cut back, 7 bases at V and 2 bases at J, with 9 bases in the middle. Germline assignment: CDR1 MRHNA and CDR2 SNTAGT. The CDR3 sequence: CASKGRSKNIQYF. The DNA for the CDR3 is TGTGCCAGCAAGGGACGGTCCAAAAACATTCAGTACTTC.

The chain uses TRBV19 and TRBJ1-1; D is uncertain. The CDR3 is 15 amino acids. Trimming shortened V by 5 bases and J by 0 bases, and 13 bases separated the two germline ends. Per germline, CDR1 LNHDA and CDR2 SQIVND (reference sequence). DNA for the CDR3: TGTGCCAGTAGTTTGGAACCGGGCATGAACACTGAAGCTTTCTTT. Translation gives CASSLEPGMNTEAFF.

This rearrangement joins TRBV9 to TRBJ2-1, with D perhaps matching TRBD1 or TRBD2 (5 bases each). The germline V and J ends were trimmed by 4 bases and 0 bases, with 20 bases remaining between them. Per the germline V gene, CDR1 is SGDLS and CDR2 is YYNGEE. The CDR3 loop spans 18 amino acids. In nucleotides, the CDR3 is TGTGCCAGCAGCCCGAAGAACCCGGGACGGAGCTCCTACAATGAGCAGTTCTTC. Encoded protein: CASSPKNPGRSSYNEQFF. Full variable domain (missing parts from reference TRBV9 and TRBJ2-1): DSGVTQTPKHLITATGQRVTLRCSPRSGDLSVYWYQQSLDQGLQFLIQYYNGEERAKGNILERFSAQQFPDLHSELNLSSLELGDSALYFCASSPKNPGRSSYNEQFFGPGTRLTVL.

The V gene is TRBV28, the J gene TRBJ1-2; D gene uncertain. Deletions cut 3 bases from V and 4 bases from J, with 6 bases between. The V gene's germline CDR1 is MDHEN and CDR2 SYDVKM. The CDR3 length is 12 residues. CDR3 amino acids: CASSFYTYGYTF. The CDR3 DNA follows: TGTGCCAGCAGTTTTTACACCTATGGCTACACCTTC.

The gene calls are TRBV10-3 and TRBJ2-3; a possible D gene is TRBD1 (7 bases). The germline V gene has CDR1 ENHRY and CDR2 SYGVKD. V lost 2 bases and J lost 5, with 17 bases in between. The CDR3 runs to 16 residues. CDR3 protein: CAISEQWRGRGDTQYF. The CDR3 DNA sequence: TGTGCCATCAGTGAGCAATGGAGGGGGCGCGGAGATACGCAGTATTTT.

This chain uses TRBV7-9 with TRBJ1-2; D remains unclear. The germline V gene has CDR1 SEHNR and CDR2 FQNEAQ (reference sequence). The CDR3 totals 15 residues. The V and J ends lost 4 bases and 5 bases respectively, with 17 bases between them. The CDR3 is CASSSTSTLWYGYTF. The DNA for the CDR3 is TGTGCCAGCAGCTCGACAAGTACCCTATGGTATGGCTACACCTTC.

The rearrangement joins TRBV2 to TRBJ2-1; no definite D call. V shed 2 bases and J shed 0 bases, with 5 bases lying between them. Germline CDR1 SNHLY, CDR2 FYNNEI. The CDR3 spans 14 residues. The CDR3 DNA reads as TGTGCCAGCAGTGAACCGAGCTCCTACAATGAGCAGTTCTTC. Amino acid sequence: CASSEPSSYNEQFF.

This chain uses TRBV21-1 with TRBJ1-4. TRBV21-1 is deemed a pseudogene. The length of the CDR3 is 11 residues. In DNA form, the CDR3 reads TGTGCCAGCGGGACGGATGAAAAACTGTTTTTT. Its protein is CASGTDEKLFF.